Listed below are T cell receptor beta chains from one sample, sequenced in a study of T cell responses to AZD1222 COVID-19 vaccine. Libraries were prepared by immunoSEQ multiplex PCR; TCRdb keeps only in-frame clonotypes and omits some of them. The sample includes approximately 120,000 clones, approximately 85% of them seen just once. Sequenced material: peripheral blood, taken 28 days after the second AZD1222 dose. The receptors shown here come from an adult who received the AZD1222 COVID-19 vaccine. The CDR3 runs from the conserved cysteine through the conserved F or W. A D gene is named only where the DNA matches it firmly. Clone size is not always given. Where it is, it says once, few, many or a class for expanded clones.

CDR3 protein: CARCFRTEAFF; CDR3 DNA: TGCGCCAGGTGTTTCCGGACTGAAGCTTTCTTT; clone size: NA; J gene: TRBJ1-1; V gene: TRBV23-1; D gene: NA
CDR3 protein: CASSQGGERPTYEQYF; CDR3 DNA: TGCGCCAGCAGCCAAGGGGGGGAGAGGCCGACCTACGAGCAGTACTTC; clone size: NA; J gene: TRBJ2-7; V gene: TRBV4-1; D gene: NA
CDR3 protein: CASSPRRRRQYEQYF; CDR3 DNA: TGTGCCAGCAGCCCCCGACGGCGGAGACAATACGAGCAGTACTTC; clone size: NA; J gene: TRBJ2-7; V gene: TRBV9; D gene: NA
CDR3 protein: CASSYDSSEAFF; CDR3 DNA: TGTGCCAGTAGTTACGACAGCTCTGAAGCTTTCTTT; clone size: NA; J gene: TRBJ1-1; V gene: TRBV19; D gene: NA
CDR3 protein: CASSVLRGGPQETQYF; CDR3 DNA: TGTGCCAGCAGCGTTCTGCGGGGGGGCCCGCAAGAGACCCAGTACTTC; clone size: once; J gene: TRBJ2-5; V gene: TRBV9; D gene: TRBD2
CDR3 protein: CASSVELAGGLIEQFF; CDR3 DNA: TGTGCCAGCAGCGTAGAACTAGCGGGGGGCTTGATTGAGCAGTTCTTC; clone size: NA; J gene: TRBJ2-1; V gene: TRBV9; D gene: TRBD2
CDR3 protein: CSVEPDNSYEQYF; CDR3 DNA: TGCAGCGTTGAACCAGACAATTCCTACGAGCAGTACTTC; clone size: NA; J gene: TRBJ2-7; V gene: TRBV29-1; D gene: NA
CDR3 protein: CASYTQGGRNYGYTF; CDR3 DNA: TGTGCCAGCTACACACAGGGAGGAAGGAACTATGGCTACACCTTC; clone size: few; J gene: TRBJ1-2; V gene: TRBV10-3; D gene: NA
CDR3 protein: CASSDNASGNTIYF; CDR3 DNA: TGTGCCAGCAGTGATAATGCCTCTGGAAACACCATATATTTT; clone size: NA; J gene: TRBJ1-3; V gene: TRBV6-1; D gene: NA
CDR3 protein: CSASRPGGPYNEQFF; CDR3 DNA: TGCAGTGCTAGTAGACCTGGAGGGCCCTACAATGAGCAGTTCTTC; clone size: NA; J gene: TRBJ2-1; V gene: TRBV20-1; D gene: NA
CDR3 protein: CATHLPDGSNQPQHF; CDR3 DNA: TGTGCCACCCACCTCCCGGATGGTAGCAATCAGCCCCAGCATTTT; clone size: NA; J gene: TRBJ1-5; V gene: TRBV11-3; D gene: NA
CDR3 protein: CASSLEADDYGYTF; CDR3 DNA: TGCGCCAGCAGCTTGGAAGCGGATGATTATGGCTACACCTTC; clone size: NA; J gene: TRBJ1-2; V gene: TRBV5-1; D gene: NA
CDR3 protein: CASFSMNTEAFF; CDR3 DNA: TGTGCCAGCTTTTCGATGAACACTGAAGCTTTCTTT; clone size: NA; J gene: TRBJ1-1; V gene: TRBV28; D gene: NA
CDR3 protein: CASSPDVDAYNEQFF; CDR3 DNA: TGCGCCAGCAGCCCGGACGTCGACGCCTACAATGAGCAGTTCTTC; clone size: NA; J gene: TRBJ2-1; V gene: TRBV5-1; D gene: NA
CDR3 protein: CASSSAQGGTEAFF; CDR3 DNA: TGCGCCAGCAGCTCGGCGCAGGGGGGCACTGAAGCTTTCTTT; clone size: NA; J gene: TRBJ1-1; V gene: TRBV5-1; D gene: TRBD1